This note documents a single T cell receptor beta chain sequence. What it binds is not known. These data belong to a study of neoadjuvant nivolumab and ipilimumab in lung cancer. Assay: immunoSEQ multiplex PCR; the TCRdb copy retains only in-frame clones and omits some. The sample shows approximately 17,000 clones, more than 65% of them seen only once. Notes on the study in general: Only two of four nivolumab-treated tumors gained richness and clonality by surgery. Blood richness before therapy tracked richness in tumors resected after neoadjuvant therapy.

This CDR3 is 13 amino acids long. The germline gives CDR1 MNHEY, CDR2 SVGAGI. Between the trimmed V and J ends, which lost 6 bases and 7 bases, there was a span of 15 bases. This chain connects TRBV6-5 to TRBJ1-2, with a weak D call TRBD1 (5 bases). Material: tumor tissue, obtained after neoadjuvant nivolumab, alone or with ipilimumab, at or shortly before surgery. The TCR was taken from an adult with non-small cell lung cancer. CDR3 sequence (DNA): TGTGCCAGCAGGCCAGGGAAGTCGTCTGGCTACACCTTC. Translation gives CASRPGKSSGYTF.